The 20 T cell receptor beta chains given below trace back to one sample, sequenced in a study of blood T cell repertoires in COVID-19. Sequenced by immunoSEQ multiplex PCR; TCRdb stores in-frame clones only, minus some. The sample records roughly 250,000 clones, over 75% being singletons. Sequenced input: PBMCs or T cells enriched from blood (not recorded which). All receptors come from a woman aged 40 to 50 who had been exposed to COVID-19.

This clone was seen only a few times. V gene TRBV5-8 combines with J gene TRBJ2-2; 7 bases are shared with TRBD1. The CDR3 loop spans 16 amino acids. From germline, CDR1 is SGHTS and CDR2 YDEGEE. V lost 5 bases, J lost 4 bases, and 11 bases stayed unmatched. CDR3 sequence (DNA): TGTGCCAGCAGTCTGAGACAGGGTGATATCACCGGGGAGCTGTTTTTT. Residues: CASSLRQGDITGELFF. The full variable domain, its missing parts supplied by reference TRBV5-8 and TRBJ2-2, is EAGVTQSPTHLIKTRGQQATLRCSPISGHTSVYWYQQALGLGLQFLLWYDEGEERNRGNFPPRFSGRQFPNYSSELNVNALELEDSALYLCASSLRQGDITGELFFGEGSRLTVL.

The J gene is TRBJ1-5, the V gene TRBV2; TRBD1 might be the D (6 bases). This CDR3 comprises 15 residues. The V end was cut by 10 bases, the J end by 0 bases, with 16 bases between. Germline V gene data show CDR1 as SNHLY and CDR2 as FYNNEI. The CDR3 spells CATSDGRGSNQPQHF. The CDR3 DNA is TGTGCCACCTCAGATGGCAGGGGTAGCAATCAGCCCCAGCATTTT. Based on the CDR3 plus reference TRBV2 and TRBJ1-5, the full variable domain is EPEVTQTPSHQVTQMGQEVILRCVPISNHLYFYWYRQILGQKVEFLVSFYNNEISEKSEIFDDQFSVERPDGSNFTLKIRSTKLEDSAMYFCATSDGRGSNQPQHFGDGTRLSIL.

In DNA form, the CDR3 reads TGTGCCAGCAGCGGTACCGGGACAGGGGGCCCTAACTATGGCTACACCTTC. It yields the protein CASSGTGTGGPNYGYTF. The V and J genes are TRBV9 and TRBJ1-2, with 12 bases identical to TRBD1. This CDR3 has 17 residues. Trimming at V came to 3 bases and at J to 0 bases, leaving 6 bases not matched to a gene. Germline CDR1 and CDR2: SGDLS and YYNGEE.

The V and J genes are TRBV6-1 and TRBJ1-2; a possible D gene is TRBD1 (5 bases). Germline CDR1 MNHNS, CDR2 SASEGT. The V gene lost 0 bases and the J gene lost 7 bases, with 18 bases spanning the gap. The CDR3 extends over 16 amino acids. CDR3 in DNA: TGTGCCAGCAGTGAAGCGCGGAAGGGAGGGGCGGGTGGCTACACCTTC. Its protein is CASSEARKGGAGGYTF.

The genes are TRBV28 and TRBJ2-2; TRBD2 might be the D (6 bases). Trimming took 2 bases from V and 0 from J, leaving 13 bases between them. This CDR3 contains 17 residues. The germline gives CDR1 MDHEN, CDR2 SYDVKM. For the CDR3, the DNA is TGTGCCAGCAGTTTACTTGGCGGGGTAACGAACACCGGGGAGCTGTTTTTT. It encodes CASSLLGGVTNTGELFF.

This sequence joins TRBV4-3 and TRBJ2-7; perhaps TRBD2 as D (5 bases). Germline V gene sequence: CDR1 LGHNA, CDR2 YSLEER. With 3 bases removed from V and 2 bases from J, the gap between germline ends came to 11 bases. The length of the CDR3 is 14 residues. The CDR3 loop is CASSQFPGTYEQYF. The CDR3 DNA follows: TGCGCCAGCAGCCAGTTCCCGGGGACCTACGAGCAGTACTTC.

Points on this clone: The same CDR3 can be traced to other DNA sequences in this sample. This chain uses TRBV19 with TRBJ2-1, with D perhaps matching TRBD2 (6 bases). Trimming took 8 bases from V and 0 from J, leaving 14 bases between them. The CDR3 runs 15 residues. Germline V gene data show CDR1 as LNHDA and CDR2 as SQIVND (reference sequence). The chain's CDR3 is CASSPRGTSYNEQFF. In nucleotides, the CDR3 is TGTGCCAGTTCCCCACGGGGGACCTCCTACAATGAGCAGTTCTTC. Together with reference TRBV19 and TRBJ2-1, the CDR3 gives the full variable domain: DGGITQSPKYLFRKEGQNVTLSCEQNLNHDAMYWYRQDPGQGLRLIYYSQIVNDFQKGDIAEGYSVSREKKESFPLTVTSAQKNPTAFYLCASSPRGTSYNEQFFGPGTRLTVL.

The chain links TRBV2 to TRBJ1-1; D is uncertain. V dropped 0 bases and J dropped 1 base, with 6 bases sitting between them. The CDR3 is made up of 14 amino acids. The germline CDR1 and CDR2 sequences are SNHLY and FYNNEI. The CDR3 DNA reads TGTGCCAGCAGTGAAGCTCGCAGGAACACTGAAGCTTTCTTT. Translation gives CASSEARRNTEAFF. The full variable domain, its missing parts supplied by reference TRBV2 and TRBJ1-1, is EPEVTQTPSHQVTQMGQEVILRCVPISNHLYFYWYRQILGQKVEFLVSFYNNEISEKSEIFDDQFSVERPDGSNFTLKIRSTKLEDSAMYFCASSEARRNTEAFFGQGTRLTVV.

The rearrangement links TRBV18 to TRBJ2-7; 9 bases fit TRBD1. The germline CDR1 and CDR2 sequences are KGHSH and LQKENI. The CDR3 extends over 14 amino acids. J lost 3 bases, V lost 3 bases, and 3 bases had no gene match. Here the CDR3 reads CASSPGQGYYEQYF. CDR3 nucleotide sequence: TGTGCCAGCTCACCGGGACAGGGTTACTACGAGCAGTACTTC.

The rearrangement links TRBV19 to TRBJ1-5, with D unresolved. Between the trimmed V and J ends, which lost 5 bases and 1 base, there was a span of 9 bases. The CDR3 has 14 amino acids. From germline, CDR1 is LNHDA and CDR2 SQIVND (reference sequence). The CDR3 is CASSLLSSNQPQHF. DNA of the CDR3: TGTGCCAGTAGTTTATTGTCCAGCAATCAGCCCCAGCATTTT. Full variable domain (missing parts from reference TRBV19 and TRBJ1-5): DGGITQSPKYLFRKEGQNVTLSCEQNLNHDAMYWYRQDPGQGLRLIYYSQIVNDFQKGDIAEGYSVSREKKESFPLTVTSAQKNPTAFYLCASSLLSSNQPQHFGDGTRLSIL.

The chain is built from TRBV9 and TRBJ2-7; 7 bases are shared with TRBD1. The CDR3 consists of 13 residues. Per the germline V gene, CDR1 is SGDLS and CDR2 is YYNGEE. The junction had 4 bases not matched to a gene; V was cut back by 4 bases and J by 3 bases. DNA for the CDR3: TGTGCCAGCAGCACTCAGGGGGACTACGAGCAGTACTTC. This codes for CASSTQGDYEQYF.

The rearrangement joins TRBV30 to TRBJ1-5; 7 bases align to TRBD1. Germline V gene sequence: CDR1 GTSNPN, CDR2 SVGIG (reference sequence). V lost 3 bases and J lost 3; bases outside the gene matches: 8. This CDR3 region has 15 residues. CDR3 in amino acids: CAWSEQGRNNQPQHF. CDR3 nucleotide sequence: TGTGCCTGGAGCGAACAGGGGCGGAACAATCAGCCCCAGCATTTT.

Notes on this clone: The junction departs from germline at one end; a sequencing error may be responsible. The chain couples TRBV5-1 to TRBJ2-3; 8 bases match TRBD1. CDR1 and CDR2 (germline): SGHRS, YFSETQ. This CDR3 contains 14 residues. Here the CDR3 DNA reads TGTGCCAGCAGCCAGGGACAGGCCACAGATACGCAGTATTTT. It codes for CASSQGQATDTQYF.

This chain links TRBV14 with TRBJ1-4; TRBD1 aligns across 8 bases. CDR3 length: 17 residues. V lost 0 bases and J lost 4; bases outside the gene matches: 7. The germline gives CDR1 SGHDN, CDR2 FVKESK. The CDR3 loop reads CASSQEKGTGHNEKLFF. CDR3 in DNA: TGTGCCAGCAGCCAAGAAAAAGGGACAGGACATAATGAAAAACTGTTTTTT. Using reference TRBV14 and TRBJ1-4 for the parts outside the CDR3, the full variable domain is EAGVTQFPSHSVIEKGQTVTLRCDPISGHDNLYWYRRVMGKEIKFLLHFVKESKQDESGMPNNRFLAERTGGTYSTLKVQPAELEDSGVYFCASSQEKGTGHNEKLFFGSGTQLSVL.

The chain combines TRBV6-2 or TRBV6-3 with TRBJ2-2, with unresolved D. Germline lookup yields CDR1 MNHEY and CDR2 SVGEGT. CDR3 size: 13 residues. V was trimmed by 6 bases and J by 5 bases, leaving 10 bases between them. CDR3 amino acids: CASSDSRTGELFF. DNA of the CDR3: TGTGCCAGCAGCGATAGCAGAACCGGGGAGCTGTTTTTT.

The rearrangement uses TRBV19 and TRBJ1-1, with 10 bases identical to TRBD1. The CDR3 length is 16 residues. Germline values: CDR1 LNHDA, CDR2 SQIVND (reference sequence). Trimming removed 5 bases from V and 6 bases from J; junction bases left unmatched: 12. CDR3 sequence: CASSAQTGTGVAEAFF. CDR3 nucleotides: TGTGCCAGTAGTGCGCAGACCGGGACAGGGGTAGCTGAAGCTTTCTTT.

CDR3 DNA: TGCGCCAGCAGCCAAGAACCCAAGCGTAGCATTCAGTACTTC. Translating it yields CASSQEPKRSIQYF. The chain links TRBV4-3 to TRBJ2-4, with D unresolved. Looked up from germline, CDR1 is LGHNA and CDR2 is YSLEER. The V gene lost 0 bases and the J gene lost 9 bases, with 12 bases spanning the gap. The CDR3 totals 14 residues.

This sequence joins TRBV5-4 and TRBJ2-5; 9 bases align to TRBD2. Germline-derived CDR1 and CDR2 are SGHNT and YYREEE (reference sequence). This CDR3 spans 17 amino acids. V gave up 4 bases and J gave up 0 bases; unmatched junction bases: 10. In DNA, the CDR3 is TGTGCCAGCAGCCTCGGAAGTGAGCGGGGGGACCAAGAGACCCAGTACTTC. Amino acids: CASSLGSERGDQETQYF.

This clone has only one observation. Written as DNA, the CDR3 is TGTGCCAGCTCCCAGGGTTGGGCCGGGACAGGGAATGAAGCTTTCTTT. Translating it yields CASSQGWAGTGNEAFF. J is TRBJ1-1 and V is TRBV18; 9 positions match TRBD1. Germline values: CDR1 KGHSH, CDR2 LQKENI. The J segment lost 7 bases and the V segment lost 6 bases, leaving 15 bases of the junction unmatched. The CDR3 loop spans 16 amino acids.

V is TRBV9 and J is TRBJ2-3, with a weak D call TRBD2 (6 bases). The germline V gene has CDR1 SGDLS and CDR2 YYNGEE. This CDR3 is 13 amino acids long. Trimming took 2 bases from V and 4 from J, leaving 8 bases between them. CDR3 residues: CASSVGGADTQYF. The CDR3, as DNA: TGTGCCAGCAGCGTGGGCGGGGCAGATACGCAGTATTTT. Full variable domain (rest looked up from reference TRBV9 and TRBJ2-3): DSGVTQTPKHLITATGQRVTLRCSPRSGDLSVYWYQQSLDQGLQFLIQYYNGEERAKGNILERFSAQQFPDLHSELNLSSLELGDSALYFCASSVGGADTQYFGPGTRLTVL.